This entry describes one T cell receptor (beta chain). This clone was detected a few times. Its antigen is unknown. Per-base quality was not reported, and no clone a single base away is much larger than it. The CDR3 runs 15 residues from the cysteine to the phenylalanine. Just CDR3 DNA is preserved here, 45 bases in frame from base 1. CDR1 MDHEN and CDR2 SYDVKM were looked up in the germline V gene. V is clipped by 3 bases and J by 8 bases, and the sequence between their germline boundaries is 16 bases long. In Seattle, one collaborating source enrolled patients while the infection was active and tracked those patients longitudinally over the course of disease. Whole blood was collected in K2EDTA tubes by collaborating institutions according to the institutions' own protocols. For TCRbeta analysis, collaborator samples were shipped as frozen whole blood, as isolated PBMCs, or as DNA extracted from either sample type.

TCRbeta CDR3 regions were amplified from genomic DNA using the immunoSEQ Assay, a bias-controlled multiplex PCR. The authors' analysis ran thus. Nucleated cell counts per sample were estimated from amplification of reference gene primers within the assay. To quantify the absolute abundance of each unique TCRbeta CDR3 rearrangement, sequence reads were collapsed and filtered. For each sample, productive Simpson clonality was calculated as the square root of Simpson's diversity index over productive rearrangements. TCRdb stores this immuneACCESS table with in-frame sequences only. Part of the clones is absent; in the studies checked, under half of the shortfall reflects unresolved V genes, and no reason is known for the rest. The V and J calls and clone size come from that table; D and trimming were worked out from the DNA. For this sample the table gives 150,000 to 200,000 clones, of which roughly 80% were detected only once. 7.8% of the sample is taken by the ten largest.

The record originates from a study of blood T cell repertoires in COVID-19 (TCRdb year 2020). Regarding the study in general: Samples from collaborators originated in the United States, Italy and Spain and spanned both the acute and convalescent phases of COVID-19. Where available, HLA class I and class II types were taken from metadata supplied by the sample provider and were not determined by assay-based typing. Subjects who had been exposed to COVID-19, were actively infected with it, or had recovered from it provided the deeply sampled blood TCRbeta repertoires that made up the dataset. The material from the prospective study consisted of cDNA or gDNA derived from T cells, B-cell-depleted T cells, or PBMCs. The samples were drawn from the first 160 participants of the ongoing ImmuneRACE study and from roughly 1,300 subjects provided by 6 global collaborators. The sample metadata nearly always contained a de-identified subject ID, COVID-19 status, age in years and sex. A freely available public database, intended as a resource for researchers studying the immune response to SARS-CoV-2, is where the repertoires were released. The investigation overall reported the following: Clinical and demographic metadata were provided uncurated, with the amount varying by source and participant.

The receptor was isolated from a woman aged 60-75 years with COVID-19, enrolled during active disease. This chain is built from TRBV28 and TRBJ1-4; TRBD1 is a possible D gene, resting on 5 matching bases. Sequenced material: peripheral blood. At the DNA level, the sequence is TGTGCCAGCAGTTTTCGAACAGGTTTGGGGGAAAAACTGTTTTTT. It is translated as CASSFRTGLGEKLFF.